The present entry profiles one T cell receptor (beta chain) with its context. Its antigen remains unknown. This sample is part of a study of cytomegalovirus exposure and HLA in healthy donors. The CDR3 has 13 residues. Germline CDR1 reads SGHRS; CDR2 reads YFSETQ. Trimming cost V 4 bases and J 4 bases, with 11 bases left between them. Notes on the study in general: Another analysis was done later, and it associated 15,000 to 20,000 TCR beta sequences with HLA alleles at 0.05 false discovery rate. An analysis done earlier found most TCR beta V segments productive about 87% or about 30% of the time.

The study ran its PCR with 60 Vbeta and 13 Jbeta primers. The protocol was immunoSEQ multiplex PCR, while the TCRdb copy is restricted to in-frame clones and leaves out a portion. This sample yields roughly 140,000 clones, of which approximately 80% are seen a single time; less than 7.5% belongs to the top ten. Sample: PBMCs. The V call is TRBV5-1, the J call TRBJ1-1, with a weak D call TRBD1 (5 bases). This receptor was taken from a woman between 40 and 55 years old in good health and CMV-seropositive. DNA for the CDR3: TGCGCCAGCAGCAACGATGGGGCCACTGAAGCTTTCTTT. This encodes CASSNDGATEAFF.